The sequence of this T cell receptor beta chain was determined in a study of molecular identifiers for immune sequencing clone quantification. The use of previously described methods and listed TCR primers produced the bulk TCR libraries. Using its own MiXCR run on the PCR reads, TCRdb lists one record per CDR3 protein. The sample gives approximately 680,000 distinct CDR3 sequences, roughly 27% of which show up once; around 0.78% is in the top ten. The germline V gene encodes CDR1 MNHEY and CDR2 SVGEGT. The CDR3 loop spans 19 amino acids. The V segment lost 4 bases and the J segment 0 bases; nucleotides outside the gene matches: 14. This clonotype was seen a few times.

This receptor was taken from a human donor in good health. Some libraries in this study had Jurkat cell RNA spiked in. J is TRBJ2-2 and V is TRBV6-2 or TRBV6-3; 7 bases agree with TRBD1. The sequenced sample consisted of naive CD8+ T cells from blood, with Jurkat cell RNA spiked in. Subset meaning: FACS-sorted CD8+CD4-CCR7+CD45RA+ naive T cells. The DNA for the CDR3 is TGTGCCAGCAGTTTTTCCGGGACAGAGGCCTTCGCGAACACCGGGGAGCTGTTTTTT. Encoded protein: CASSFSGTEAFANTGELFF.